The next 11 T cell receptor beta chains were all read from a single sample in a study of shared clonotypes between healthy human individuals. The method was immunoSEQ multiplex PCR; TCRdb's version includes in-frame clones alone and lacks a portion of them. The repertoire has 2 million to 2.5 million clones, approximately 96% of them found once; the top ten carry roughly 0.13%. Sequenced sample: naive CD4+ T cells sorted from blood. The subset denotes: CD45RA+ positively selected. These receptors all come from a man between 18 and 29 years old in good health.

The chain has TRBV6-5 and TRBJ1-5; unclear D gene. This CDR3 comprises 15 residues. Germline loops: CDR1 MNHEY, CDR2 SVGAGI. Deletions cut 4 bases from V and 4 bases from J, with 14 bases between. Here the CDR3 DNA reads TGTGCCAGCAGTTCCGAAGGTGCGGGAAATCAGCCCCAGCATTTT. Residues: CASSSEGAGNQPQHF.

The V call is TRBV10-3, the J call TRBJ1-5, with no clear D. The germline V gene has CDR1 ENHRY and CDR2 SYGVKD. The CDR3 extends over 16 amino acids. V was pared by 0 bases and J by 0 bases, with 9 bases between. CDR3 sequence: CAISESLGSSNQPQHF. The CDR3 bases are TGTGCCATCAGTGAGTCGTTGGGGTCTAGCAATCAGCCCCAGCATTTT.

The CDR3 region is CASSPRDRGNEQYF. The DNA for the CDR3 is TGTGCCAGCAGTCCTCGGGACAGGGGGAACGAGCAGTACTTC. The chain employs TRBV27 and TRBJ2-7; 11 bases agree with TRBD1. Trimming took 5 bases from V and 5 from J; bases not matched to a gene: 5. In germline, CDR1 is MNHEY, CDR2 SMNVEV (reference sequence). CDR3 size: 14 residues.

The chain couples TRBV29-1 to TRBJ2-7; 9 bases map to TRBD1. The length of the CDR3 is 12 residues. With V trimmed by 7 bases and J by 5 bases, 6 bases remained unmatched. CDR1 is SQVTM, CDR2 ANQGSEA, per germline. The CDR3 spells CSGGQGIHEQYF. The CDR3 bases are TGCAGCGGGGGACAGGGTATCCACGAGCAGTACTTC.

The chain is built from TRBV4-2 and TRBJ2-6, with 8 positions matching TRBD1. The V gene end was trimmed by 0 bases and the J gene end by 0 bases; junction bases not matched to a gene: 7. This CDR3 has 19 amino acids. Germline CDR1 and CDR2: LGHNA and YNFKEQ. The CDR3 protein is CASSQDGGTGGSGANVLTF. The CDR3 bases are TGTGCCAGCAGCCAAGACGGTGGAACAGGGGGCTCTGGGGCCAACGTCCTGACTTTC.

The genes are TRBV5-4 and TRBJ2-3; D possibly matches TRBD1 or TRBD2 (6 bases each). V was cut by 3 bases and J by 6 bases, with 20 bases left in between. Germline CDR1 and CDR2: SGHNT and YYREEE (reference sequence). CDR3 length equals 16 residues. CDR3 DNA sequence: TGTGCCAGCAGCTGGGGGGCTAGCACACACTTGGATACGCAGTATTTT. Translation: CASSWGASTHLDTQYF.

This sequence joins TRBV29-1 and TRBJ1-5, with TRBD1 matching 8 bases. CDR1 is SQVTM and CDR2 is ANQGSEA in the germline V gene. CDR3 size: 14 residues. The junction had 6 bases not matched to a gene; V was cut back by 6 bases and J by 2 bases. The CDR3 bases are TGCAGCGTGAAACAGGGGGACGGCAATCAGCCCCAGCATTTT. Residues: CSVKQGDGNQPQHF. Variable domain in full (rest from reference TRBV29-1 and TRBJ1-5): SAVISQKPSRDICQRGTSLTIQCQVDSQVTMMFWYRQQPGQSLTLIATANQGSEATYESGFVIDKFPISRPNLTFSTLTVSNMSPEDSSIYLCSVKQGDGNQPQHFGDGTRLSIL.

J is TRBJ1-4 and V is TRBV5-4, with a possible D match to TRBD1 (5 bases). V gave up 4 bases and J gave up 7 bases, with 23 bases separating them. Germline V gene data show CDR1 as SGHNT and CDR2 as YYREEE (reference sequence). The CDR3 spans 17 residues. CDR3 sequence (DNA): TGTGCCAGCAGCCGCAGAGCTTCGGGACCCGTGAGTGAAAAACTGTTTTTT. This codes for CASSRRASGPVSEKLFF.

The chain recombines TRBV6-1 with TRBJ1-2; D gene unclear. The CDR3 spans 14 residues. Trimming removed 7 bases from V and 0 bases from J, with 12 bases in between. In germline, CDR1 is MNHNS, CDR2 SASEGT. This chain's CDR3 is CASIGLVANYGYTF. The CDR3 nucleotides read TGTGCCAGCATAGGACTAGTCGCTAACTATGGCTACACCTTC.

In its sample, this clone was seen once. In the same sample, other DNA sequences code for this CDR3. This rearrangement joins TRBV9 to TRBJ1-2; D is unclear. The CDR3 length is 14 residues. Germline lookup yields CDR1 SGDLS and CDR2 YYNGEE. The V gene lost 0 bases and the J gene lost 1 base, with 7 bases spanning the gap. The CDR3 DNA reads as TGTGCCAGCAGCGTAGACGTGGGTAACTATGGCTACACCTTC. It translates to CASSVDVGNYGYTF.

The genes are TRBV5-1 and TRBJ2-6; D is undetermined. The CDR3 contains 15 residues. Germline V gene lookup returns CDR1 SGHRS and CDR2 YFSETQ. V shed 0 bases and J shed 1 base, with 5 bases lying between them. As DNA, the CDR3 is TGCGCCAGCAGCTTGGAACTATCTGGGGCCAACGTCCTGACTTTC. Protein sequence: CASSLELSGANVLTF. Supplemented by reference TRBV5-1 and TRBJ2-6, the full variable domain reads KAGVTQTPRYLIKTRGQQVTLSCSPISGHRSVSWYQQTPGQGLQFLFEYFSETQRNKGNFPGRFSGRQFSNSRSEMNVSTLELGDSALYLCASSLELSGANVLTFGAGSRLTVL.